Presented here are 30 T cell receptor beta chains from one specimen sequenced in a study of Ad26.COV2.S vaccination and SARS-CoV-2 variants. Generated by immunoSEQ multiplex PCR, the TCRdb table keeps only in-frame clones and is missing some. The sample gives roughly 300,000 clones, around 89% of which show up once; about 4.6% is in the top ten. Treatment indicated: over 15 received Ad26.COV2.S at low or high dose, single or two shots; roughly 5 received placebo; per-sample allocation not given. Day 63 after the first vaccine or placebo injection was the time point for sampling. Sample: peripheral blood, taken in a trial of Ad26.COV2.S vaccine versus placebo. Source of these receptors: a person aged 18-60 years who received the Ad26.COV2.S COVID-19 vaccine or a placebo.

This chain links TRBV6-2 or TRBV6-3 with TRBJ1-5, with 7 bases aligning to TRBD1. CDR1 and CDR2 from the germline V gene are MNHEY and SVGEGT. The CDR3 is 16 residues long. Trimming took 4 bases from V and 7 from J; bases not matched to a gene: 13. The CDR3 sequence is CASSSQGVVPPQPQHF. CDR3 sequence (DNA): TGTGCCAGCAGTTCTCAGGGGGTCGTCCCCCCCCAGCCCCAGCATTTT.

The table lists this clone with a few counts. The rearrangement uses TRBV27 and TRBJ1-1; perhaps TRBD1 as D (5 bases). Deletions cut 5 bases from V and 5 bases from J, with 15 bases between. The CDR3 extends over 14 amino acids. Germline V gene sequence: CDR1 MNHEY, CDR2 SMNVEV (reference sequence). Here the CDR3 reads CASSRSGGRTEAFF. The CDR3 DNA reads as TGTGCCAGCAGTAGGTCGGGGGGAAGGACTGAAGCTTTCTTT.

The chain employs TRBV4-3 and TRBJ1-4; no clear D gene. V was shortened by 0 bases and J by 7 bases, with 6 bases between the two germline ends. The CDR3 sequence is 13 residues long. From germline, CDR1 is LGHNA and CDR2 YSLEER. CDR3 sequence reads: CASSQDRGEKLFF. The CDR3 coding sequence is TGCGCCAGCAGCCAAGATCGTGGTGAAAAACTGTTTTTT.

This clone occurred a few times. The chain is built from TRBV27 and TRBJ2-7; TRBD1 agrees at 12 bases. This CDR3 has 15 residues. Germline V CDR1 and CDR2: MNHEY, SMNVEV (reference sequence). V gave up 5 bases and J gave up 3 bases; unmatched junction bases: 5. The CDR3 region has the DNA TGTGCCAGCAGTCTCGGGACAGGGGGCGGCTACGAGCAGTACTTC. Its translation: CASSLGTGGGYEQYF.

V usage is TRBV7-2 and J usage is TRBJ1-1; a possible D gene is TRBD1 (5 bases). Germline CDR1 SGHTA, CDR2 FQGNSA. V dropped 2 bases and J dropped 3 bases, with 16 bases sitting between them. CDR3 length equals 16 residues. The CDR3 DNA is TGTGCCAGCAGCTTATGGGGACCGCGGGCGGACACTGAAGCTTTCTTT. Its protein product is CASSLWGPRADTEAFF.

The table lists this clone with a count of one. The chain is built from TRBV27 and TRBJ2-7; 10 positions match TRBD2. V shed 5 bases, J shed 3 bases, and the junction held 4 bases outside the gene matches. Germline V gene lookup returns CDR1 MNHEY and CDR2 SMNVEV (reference sequence). The CDR3 is made up of 14 amino acids. CDR3 loop: CASSPRTSGYEQYF. As DNA, the CDR3 is TGTGCCAGCAGTCCCCGGACTAGCGGCTACGAGCAGTACTTC.

The chain carries TRBV9 and TRBJ1-3; D gene uncertain. This CDR3 contains 12 residues. V lost 3 bases, J lost 4 bases, and 5 bases lay in between. Germline-derived CDR1 and CDR2 are SGDLS and YYNGEE. CDR3 bases: TGTGCCAGCAGCGCCCGCGGAAACACCATATATTTT. Its translation is CASSARGNTIYF.

The chain is built from TRBV18 and TRBJ2-2; possible D gene TRBD1, 5 bases. The germline CDR1 and CDR2 sequences are KGHSH and LQKENI. The CDR3 is made up of 17 amino acids. V lost 4 bases, J lost 2 bases, and 17 bases lay in between. The CDR3 sequence: CASSRILTGENTGELFF. The CDR3 nucleotides are TGTGCCAGCTCACGGATACTTACAGGAGAAAACACCGGGGAGCTGTTTTTT.

V usage is TRBV11-1 and J usage is TRBJ1-1, with D maybe TRBD1 (5 bases). The germline gives CDR1 SGHAT, CDR2 FQDESV (reference sequence). The CDR3 has 14 residues. Trimming left V 6 bases short and J 7 bases short, with 18 bases between. The CDR3 coding sequence is TGTGCCAGCAGGAGGGGAAGGCAGATGGGTGAAGCTTTCTTT. Protein product: CASRRGRQMGEAFF. Together with reference TRBV11-1 and TRBJ1-1, the CDR3 gives the full variable domain: EAEVAQSPRYKITEKSQAVAFWCDPISGHATLYWYRQILGQGPELLVQFQDESVVDDSQLPKDRFSAERLKGVDSTLKIQPAELGDSAMYLCASRRGRQMGEAFFGQGTRLTVV.

V usage is TRBV5-4 and J usage is TRBJ2-1, with D perhaps TRBD1 (6 bases). Trimming left V 2 bases short and J 8 bases short, with 11 bases between. This CDR3 has 13 residues. CDR1 is SGHNT and CDR2 is YYREEE in the germline V gene (reference sequence). This chain's CDR3 is CASSFRGIHEQFF. DNA of the CDR3: TGTGCCAGCAGCTTTAGGGGGATACATGAGCAGTTCTTC.

The rearrangement uses TRBV12-5 and TRBJ1-2, with D possibly being TRBD1 (6 bases). CDR1 LGHNT and CDR2 FRNRAP come from the germline V gene. Between the trimmed V and J ends, which lost 2 bases and 0 bases, there was a span of 13 bases. The CDR3 has 16 amino acids. The CDR3, as DNA: TGTGCTAGTGGTTTGCCCCGGCAGGGGACTAACTATGGCTACACCTTC. This encodes CASGLPRQGTNYGYTF.

V gene TRBV30 combines with J gene TRBJ2-1; 10 nucleotides agree with TRBD2. V lost 7 bases and J lost 4; bases outside the gene matches: 10. The CDR3 is 15 residues long. CDR1 and CDR2 from the germline V gene are GTSNPN and SVGIG (reference sequence). The CDR3 sequence is CAFSQLAGTYNEQFF. The CDR3 DNA sequence: TGTGCCTTCTCCCAACTAGCGGGAACTTACAATGAGCAGTTCTTC.

CDR3 sequence (DNA): TGTGCCACCAGTGTCCCGGGACAGGGCTCGGGTACGCAGTATTTT. The encoded protein is CATSVPGQGSGTQYF. This rearrangement joins TRBV24-1 to TRBJ2-3; TRBD1 matches at 9 bases. The CDR3 covers 15 residues. J was trimmed by 8 bases and V by 5 bases; bases with no gene match: 10. From germline, CDR1 is KGHDR and CDR2 SFDVKD.

This chain joins TRBV7-9 and TRBJ1-3; the D is unclear. Trimming removed 5 bases at V and 0 bases at J, with 8 bases between. The CDR3 is 14 amino acids. From germline, CDR1 is SEHNR and CDR2 FQNEAQ (reference sequence). The CDR3 region is CASSLLNSGNTIYF. For the CDR3, the DNA is TGTGCCAGCAGCCTACTGAACTCTGGAAACACCATATATTTT.

The V gene is TRBV19, the J gene TRBJ2-2, with D unresolved. From germline, CDR1 is LNHDA and CDR2 SQIVND (reference sequence). The CDR3 covers 16 residues. Trimming pared 1 base from V and 1 base from J, leaving 10 bases between. CDR3 sequence reads: CASSIGGTWNTGELFF. As DNA, the CDR3 is TGTGCCAGTAGTATAGGAGGCACCTGGAACACCGGGGAGCTGTTTTTT.

This clone has only one observation. V usage is TRBV6-1 and J usage is TRBJ1-3; 7 bases line up with TRBD1. CDR3 size: 15 residues. Trimming took 3 bases from V and 7 from J; bases not matched to a gene: 9. Germline CDR1 MNHNS, CDR2 SASEGT. The CDR3, as DNA: TGTGCCAGCAGTGACCCGACAGGGAGTTGGAACACCATATATTTT. Translating it yields CASSDPTGSWNTIYF.

This chain joins TRBV6-1 and TRBJ2-2; TRBD1 matches at 8 bases. This CDR3 has 15 residues. Germline V gene sequence: CDR1 MNHNS, CDR2 SASEGT. The V segment lost 1 base and the J segment 4 bases; nucleotides outside the gene matches: 2. CDR3 DNA sequence: TGTGCCAGCAGTGAAGTTACAGGGGGCACCGGGGAGCTGTTTTTT. The encoded protein is CASSEVTGGTGELFF.

The chain recombines TRBV4-1 with TRBJ2-3; the D gene could be TRBD1 or TRBD2 (6 bases each). Germline lookup yields CDR1 MGHRA and CDR2 YSYEKL. V lost 0 bases and J lost 5, with 12 bases in between. The CDR3 covers 15 residues. In DNA form, the CDR3 reads TGCGCCAGCAGCCAAGATCCGGGGGCCGGAGATACGCAGTATTTT. This gives the protein CASSQDPGAGDTQYF.

This sequence joins TRBV9 and TRBJ2-1; 7 nucleotides match TRBD2. The CDR3 spans 15 residues. From germline, CDR1 is SGDLS and CDR2 YYNGEE. The ends lost 4 bases at V and 8 bases at J; junction bases unmatched: 12. CDR3 sequence reads: CASSPWTSPSDEQFF. The CDR3 DNA reads TGTGCCAGCAGCCCCTGGACTAGTCCCAGCGATGAGCAGTTCTTC. The full variable domain, completed using reference TRBV9 and TRBJ2-1, is DSGVTQTPKHLITATGQRVTLRCSPRSGDLSVYWYQQSLDQGLQFLIQYYNGEERAKGNILERFSAQQFPDLHSELNLSSLELGDSALYFCASSPWTSPSDEQFFGPGTRLTVL.

The chain's CDR3 is CASSARGRGTEAFF. In nucleotides, the CDR3 is TGTGCCAGCAGTGCGAGGGGGCGAGGGACTGAAGCTTTCTTT. This sequence joins TRBV28 and TRBJ1-1; TRBD1 agrees at 7 bases. This CDR3 has 14 amino acids. Trimming cost V 5 bases and J 5 bases; bases outside gene matches: 8. CDR1 MDHEN and CDR2 SYDVKM come from the germline V gene.

This clone was seen once. The rearrangement joins TRBV6-5 to TRBJ2-5, with 9 bases matching TRBD1. This CDR3 is built from 16 residues. Germline V gives CDR1 MNHEY, CDR2 SVGAGI. V gave up 3 bases and J gave up 4 bases; unmatched junction bases: 9. CDR3 bases: TGTGCCAGCAGTTATCGCCCCGGGACAGGGCTAGAGACCCAGTACTTC. The encoded protein is CASSYRPGTGLETQYF.

The chain employs TRBV7-2 and TRBJ2-1; D is perhaps TRBD2 (6 bases). Germline-derived CDR1 and CDR2 are SGHTA and FQGNSA. The V gene lost 1 base and the J gene lost 3 bases, with 10 bases spanning the gap. This CDR3 contains 15 residues. The CDR3 DNA is TGTGCCAGCAGCTTAGTCGGGGGAATCTACAATGAGCAGTTCTTC. Its protein is CASSLVGGIYNEQFF.

This chain joins TRBV5-4 and TRBJ1-4; the D gene is possibly TRBD1 (6 bases). V was shortened by 9 bases and J by 6 bases, with 12 bases between the two germline ends. The CDR3 is made up of 12 amino acids. Germline lookup yields CDR1 SGHNT and CDR2 YYREEE (reference sequence). Written as DNA, the CDR3 is TGTGCCACTTCAGGGGATCATGAAAAACTGTTTTTT. Protein product: CATSGDHEKLFF.

The sample holds a few counts of this clone. As DNA, the CDR3 is TGTGCAAGTCGCCCGGGACAGGACTATGGCTACACCTTC. Translating gives CASRPGQDYGYTF. The chain is built from TRBV12-2 and TRBJ1-2; the table's D call, TRBD1, was not checked against the DNA. TRBV12-2 is tagged as a pseudogene. CDR3 length equals 13 residues.

The gene calls are TRBV5-1 and TRBJ2-7; possible D gene TRBD1, 7 bases. The CDR3 is made up of 14 amino acids. V dropped 4 bases and J dropped 4 bases, with 15 bases sitting between them. The V gene's germline CDR1 is SGHRS and CDR2 YFSETQ. The DNA for the CDR3 is TGCGCCAGCAGCGGAGGGGGGACAGTATACGAGCAGTACTTC. This codes for CASSGGGTVYEQYF.

The V gene is TRBV4-3, the J gene TRBJ1-4; the match to TRBD1 covers 9 bases. Unmatched junction bases numbered 6, after V lost 0 bases and J lost 1 base. This CDR3 has 18 residues. From germline, CDR1 is LGHNA and CDR2 YSLEER. The DNA for the CDR3 is TGCGCCAGCAGCCAAGATGCACAGGGGGCATTAACTAATGAAAAACTGTTTTTT. Its translation: CASSQDAQGALTNEKLFF.

The V gene is TRBV29-1, the J gene TRBJ1-1; D unresolved. V was trimmed by 6 bases and J by 1 base, leaving 6 bases between them. CDR1 is SQVTM and CDR2 is ANQGSEA in the germline V gene. The CDR3 runs 11 residues. CDR3 protein: CSVQRNTEAFF. DNA of the CDR3: TGCAGCGTACAGAGGAACACTGAAGCTTTCTTT.

The chain has TRBV3-1 (or the pseudogene TRBV3-2) and TRBJ1-1, with D hard to call. The CDR3 totals 15 residues. The V end lost 1 base, the J end lost 0 bases, and 9 bases lay between the germline ends. Germline CDR1 LGHDT, CDR2 YNNKEL (reference sequence). CDR3 bases: TGTGCCAGCAGCCAAGTGGGCAGGATGAACACTGAAGCTTTCTTT. This sequence encodes CASSQVGRMNTEAFF.

The chain combines TRBV15 with TRBJ2-7; no reliable D call. Germline loops: CDR1 LNHNV, CDR2 YYDKDF (reference sequence). Trimming left V 2 bases short and J 6 bases short, with 8 bases between. The length of the CDR3 is 12 residues. The CDR3 nucleotides are TGTGCCACCAGCAGATGGGGTGGCGAGCAGTACTTC. Its protein is CATSRWGGEQYF.

The gene calls are TRBV10-3 and TRBJ2-7; TRBD2 matches at 16 bases. Germline CDR1 reads ENHRY; CDR2 reads SYGVKD. Trimming at V came to 10 bases and at J to 9 bases, leaving 6 bases not matched to a gene. The CDR3 contains 13 residues. The CDR3 nucleotides are TGTGCCACGGGACTAGCGGGAGGGCAGGGGCAGTACTTC. Its translation is CATGLAGGQGQYF.